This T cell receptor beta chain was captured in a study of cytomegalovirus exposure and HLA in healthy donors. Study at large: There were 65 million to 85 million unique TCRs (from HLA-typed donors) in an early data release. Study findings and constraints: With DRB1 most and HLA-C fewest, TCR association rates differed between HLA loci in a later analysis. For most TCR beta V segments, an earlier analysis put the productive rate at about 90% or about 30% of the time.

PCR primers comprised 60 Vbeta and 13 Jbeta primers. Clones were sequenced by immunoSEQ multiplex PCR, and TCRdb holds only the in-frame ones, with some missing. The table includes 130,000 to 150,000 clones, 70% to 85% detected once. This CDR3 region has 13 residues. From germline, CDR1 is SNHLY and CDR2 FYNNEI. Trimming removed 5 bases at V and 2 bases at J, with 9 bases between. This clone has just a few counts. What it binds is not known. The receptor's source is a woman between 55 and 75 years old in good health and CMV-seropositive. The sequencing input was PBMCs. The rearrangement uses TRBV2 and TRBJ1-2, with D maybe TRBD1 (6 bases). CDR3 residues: CASSSGQNYGYTF. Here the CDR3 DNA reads TGTGCCAGCAGTTCAGGACAGAACTATGGCTACACCTTC.